This TCR beta chain was identified during a study of OX40 agonist ivuxolimab in advanced cancers. General study results and limits: CD8+ T cells showed, on average, more clonal expansion than CD4+ cells.

This CDR3 has 15 residues. Germline values: CDR1 GTSNPN, CDR2 SVGIG (reference sequence). Losses at the gene ends were 0 bases for V and 2 bases for J; bases not matched to a gene: 4. About this clone: Its matching antigen is unknown.

Only in-frame clones appear in the TCRdb table, and some are missing; sequencing was by immunoSEQ multiplex PCR. The repertoire has tens of thousands of clones, roughly 82% of them found once; the top ten carry approximately 15%. The specimen was CD4+ or CD8+ T cells sorted from blood, collected in a trial of the OX40 agonist ivuxolimab. V is TRBV30 and J is TRBJ2-3; the match to TRBD2 covers 8 bases. This clonotype was obtained from an adult with an advanced solid tumor such as melanoma, head and neck, liver or kidney cancer. CDR3 amino acids: CAWSVTGGVTDTQYF. DNA for the CDR3: TGTGCCTGGAGTGTAACGGGGGGGGTCACAGATACGCAGTATTTT.